The 32 T cell receptor beta chains given below trace back to one sample, sequenced in a study of persistence of HIV-infected CD4 T cells. The libraries were made with immunoSEQ version 4 in survey mode. The repertoire was sequenced with immunoSEQ multiplex PCR; TCRdb's copy has only in-frame clones and lacks some. The data show 40,000 to 60,000 clones, 85% to 90% seen once. Which antigens these TCRs recognize remains unknown. Nonspecific anti-CD3/anti-CD28 bead stimulation represents the broad CD4+ T cell repertoire. Responding CD4+ T cells were sorted by upregulation of both CD40 ligand and CD69. The sequences come from CD4+ T cells sorted from PBMCs after roughly 18-hour stimulation, collected from a patient who received antiretroviral therapy. These receptors were collected from an adult woman with HIV who was CMV-seropositive.

The V and J genes are TRBV27 and TRBJ1-2, with no clear D. CDR3 size: 15 residues. Trimming cost V 3 bases and J 4 bases, with 15 bases left between them. Germline lookup yields CDR1 MNHEY and CDR2 SMNVEV (reference sequence). The CDR3 reads CASSLQSGTLYGYTF. The CDR3 DNA reads as TGTGCCAGCAGTTTGCAGTCTGGAACCCTCTATGGCTACACCTTC.

The chain joins TRBV5-1 to TRBJ2-5; 8 bases map to TRBD1. The CDR3 has 15 amino acids. Germline assignment: CDR1 SGHRS and CDR2 YFSETQ. V trimming: 4 bases; J trimming: 3 bases; junction bases outside the gene matches: 8. The CDR3 loop is CASSLSTGVKETQYF. As DNA, the CDR3 is TGCGCCAGCAGCCTATCGACAGGGGTAAAAGAGACCCAGTACTTC.

The chain carries TRBV7-2 and TRBJ2-5; D assignment may be TRBD1 or TRBD2 (5 bases each). Germline values: CDR1 SGHTA, CDR2 FQGNSA. Trimming took 5 bases from V and 3 from J, leaving 28 bases between them. The CDR3 runs to 19 residues. The CDR3 loop is CASSPSRLTGTRIEETQYF. Here the CDR3 DNA reads TGTGCCAGCAGCCCGTCGCGACTTACCGGGACGCGGATCGAAGAGACCCAGTACTTC.

The chain has TRBV27 and TRBJ1-1; no clear D. V was pared by 6 bases and J by 1 base, with 15 bases between. The CDR3 runs 15 residues. Germline loops: CDR1 MNHEY, CDR2 SMNVEV (reference sequence). This CDR3 reads CASRTARQTNTEAFF. CDR3 nucleotide sequence: TGTGCCAGCAGAACAGCGCGGCAGACGAACACTGAAGCTTTCTTT.

The V and J genes are TRBV19 and TRBJ2-6, with TRBD1 matching over 9 bases. The trim removed 7 bases at V and 4 bases at J, leaving 8 bases unmatched. The CDR3 length is 16 residues. Germline V gene data show CDR1 as LNHDA and CDR2 as SQIVND (reference sequence). The CDR3 here is CASTLQGARGANVLTF. The CDR3 coding sequence is TGTGCCAGTACCTTACAGGGGGCGCGAGGGGCCAACGTCCTGACTTTC.

The chain carries TRBV18 and TRBJ2-1; TRBD1 or TRBD2 may be the D gene (6 bases each). Trimming shortened V by 3 bases and J by 4 bases, and 13 bases separated the two germline ends. This CDR3 has 15 amino acids. Germline CDR1 reads KGHSH; CDR2 reads LQKENI. The CDR3 DNA reads TGTGCCAGCTCACCGGGGGGACAACCTTACAATGAGCAGTTCTTC. Encoded protein: CASSPGGQPYNEQFF.

This chain uses TRBV27 with TRBJ2-2; D is uncertain. The CDR3 covers 17 residues. Per germline, CDR1 MNHEY and CDR2 SMNVEV (reference sequence). Trimming stripped 8 bases from V and 6 bases from J, with 25 bases between. CDR3 residues: CASDSHTDHKRPGELFF. CDR3 nucleotide sequence: TGTGCCAGCGATTCACATACGGACCACAAACGCCCCGGGGAGCTGTTTTTT.

J is TRBJ2-1 and V is TRBV27; D might be TRBD2 (6 bases). CDR1 and CDR2 from the germline V gene are MNHEY and SMNVEV (reference sequence). The V gene lost 5 bases and the J gene lost 8 bases, with 19 bases spanning the gap. This CDR3 spans 15 amino acids. The CDR3 nucleotides are TGTGCCAGCAGTCCCCGGGGCGGGACCCCCCATGAGCAGTTCTTC. Translated: CASSPRGGTPHEQFF.

The V and J genes are TRBV4-1 and TRBJ1-6, with TRBD1 identical over 7 bases. The J segment lost 9 bases and the V segment lost 4 bases, leaving 6 bases of the junction unmatched. The CDR3 is 14 residues long. Germline assignment: CDR1 MGHRA and CDR2 YSYEKL. The CDR3 loop reads CASSPMTGTSPLHF. The CDR3 nucleotides are TGCGCCAGCAGCCCGATGACAGGGACTTCACCCCTCCACTTT.

The chain carries TRBV4-3 and TRBJ2-7; D perhaps matches TRBD2 (5 bases). Germline lookup yields CDR1 LGHNA and CDR2 YSLEER. V was clipped by 5 bases and J by 5 bases, with 19 bases between them. This CDR3 is built from 15 residues. CDR3 DNA: TGCGCCAGCAGCGCCGGACTTACCTCCTACGACGAGCAGTACTTC. This translates into CASSAGLTSYDEQYF.

In this sample, this clone turned up once. J is TRBJ2-6 and V is TRBV19; 9 bases match TRBD1. CDR1 and CDR2 from the germline V gene are LNHDA and SQIVND (reference sequence). The CDR3 runs to 17 residues. Trimming at V came to 4 bases and at J to 0 bases, leaving 4 bases not matched to a gene. The CDR3 nucleotides read TGTGCCAGTAGTAGGGCGACAGGGGGCTCTGGGGCCAACGTCCTGACTTTC. This translates into CASSRATGGSGANVLTF.

The chain employs TRBV12-3 or TRBV12-4 and TRBJ1-5; no definite D call. CDR3 length equals 12 residues. Trimming cost V 1 base and J 7 bases, with 5 bases left between them. The CDR3 DNA reads TGTGCCAGCAGTTTAGGAAACCAGCCCCAGCATTTT. Its translation is CASSLGNQPQHF.

The chain combines TRBV27 with TRBJ1-1, with D possibly TRBD1 on 6 matching bases. The CDR3 has 14 residues. Germline V gene data show CDR1 as MNHEY and CDR2 as SMNVEV (reference sequence). The V gene lost 3 bases and the J gene lost 4 bases, with 12 bases spanning the gap. CDR3 DNA sequence: TGTGCCAGCAGTTTTTACAGGGAGTCCACTGAAGCTTTCTTT. It is translated as CASSFYRESTEAFF.

The chain combines TRBV7-9 with TRBJ1-1; 8 bases map to TRBD1. V lost 2 bases, J lost 5 bases, and 4 bases stayed unmatched. The CDR3 has 14 residues. From germline, CDR1 is SEHNR and CDR2 FQNEAQ (reference sequence). The CDR3 DNA follows: TGTGCCAGCAGCTTACAACAGGGGGGGACTGAAGCTTTCTTT. It is translated as CASSLQQGGTEAFF. Full variable domain (outside the CDR3, taken from reference TRBV7-9 and TRBJ1-1): DTGVSQNPRHKITKRGQNVTFRCDPISEHNRLYWYRQTLGQGPEFLTYFQNEAQLEKSRLLSDRFSAERPKGSFSTLEIQRTEQGDSAMYLCASSLQQGGTEAFFGQGTRLTVV.

The gene calls are TRBV28 and TRBJ1-4; no firm D call. There are 13 residues in the CDR3. CDR1 MDHEN and CDR2 SYDVKM come from the germline V gene. Trimming pared 11 bases from V and 5 bases from J, leaving 15 bases between. The CDR3 spells CAGSTSYNEKLFF. Written as DNA, the CDR3 is TGTGCCGGCTCAACATCGTACAATGAAAAACTGTTTTTT. The whole variable domain, filled in from reference TRBV28 and TRBJ1-4, reads DVKVTQSSRYLVKRTGEKVFLECVQDMDHENMFWYRQDPGLGLRLIYFSYDVKMKEKGDIPEGYSVSREKKERFSLILESASTNQTSMYLCAGSTSYNEKLFFGSGTQLSVL.

The rearrangement links TRBV14 to TRBJ1-5; no reliable D call. The V gene's germline CDR1 is SGHDN and CDR2 FVKESK. The CDR3 sequence is 13 residues long. Trimming left V 0 bases short and J 7 bases short, with 7 bases between. CDR3 DNA sequence: TGTGCCAGCAGCCAAGATTATCGGCAGCCCCAGCATTTT. This sequence encodes CASSQDYRQPQHF.

The chain combines TRBV28 with TRBJ1-2; weak D call: TRBD1 (5 bases). The germline V gene has CDR1 MDHEN and CDR2 SYDVKM. Trimming took 5 bases from V and 5 from J, leaving 18 bases between them. CDR3 length equals 15 residues. CDR3 region: CASSVGLRNGYGYTF. CDR3 nucleotides: TGTGCCAGCAGTGTGGGACTGCGTAATGGGTATGGCTACACCTTC.

A word on this clone: The sample has other DNA sequences that encode this CDR3 too. The genes are TRBV10-3 and TRBJ2-3; D is undetermined. Per the germline V gene, CDR1 is ENHRY and CDR2 is SYGVKD. V lost 0 bases and J 4 bases, leaving 2 bases between the germline ends. The length of the CDR3 is 12 residues. The CDR3 sequence: CAISESADTQYF. Written as DNA, the CDR3 is TGTGCCATCAGTGAGTCGGCAGATACGCAGTATTTT.

This chain links TRBV19 with TRBJ2-1; possible D gene TRBD2, 5 bases. Germline-derived CDR1 and CDR2 are LNHDA and SQIVND (reference sequence). V was pared by 5 bases and J by 7 bases, with 12 bases between. The CDR3 loop spans 13 amino acids. The CDR3 region has the DNA TGTGCCAGTAGTCCGTGGACTGTTAATGAGCAGTTCTTC. It codes for CASSPWTVNEQFF.

The rearrangement links TRBV25-1 to TRBJ2-3; 10 nucleotides agree with TRBD2. V was pared by 6 bases and J by 3 bases, with 3 bases of the junction left unmatched. There are 14 residues in the CDR3. CDR1 is MGHDK, CDR2 SYGVNS, per germline. CDR3 nucleotides: TGTGCCAGCAGAGCGGGAGGGCTAACAGATACGCAGTATTTT. Translating gives CASRAGGLTDTQYF.

This sequence joins TRBV15 and TRBJ2-3; tentative D call: TRBD2 (6 bases). This CDR3 spans 16 amino acids. Germline V gene sequence: CDR1 LNHNV, CDR2 YYDKDF (reference sequence). V was trimmed by 0 bases and J by 2 bases, leaving 12 bases between them. CDR3 residues: CATSRDVAGTTDTQYF. The CDR3 DNA reads TGTGCCACCAGCAGAGATGTGGCGGGGACCACAGATACGCAGTATTTT.

This clone is a singleton in its sample. CDR3 DNA: TGTGCCAGCCAACAAGGAGGCGGGAGGGTCTACGAGCAGTACTTC. Its translation is CASQQGGGRVYEQYF. The chain is built from TRBV3-1 (or the pseudogene TRBV3-2) and TRBJ2-7, with 9 bases matching TRBD2. This CDR3 comprises 15 residues. Per the germline V gene, CDR1 is LGHDT and CDR2 is YNNKEL (reference sequence). J was trimmed by 3 bases and V by 8 bases; bases with no gene match: 11.

V and J are TRBV10-3 and TRBJ2-5; D is unresolved. The length of the CDR3 is 14 residues. V shed 0 bases and J shed 1 base, with 6 bases lying between them. The germline V gene has CDR1 ENHRY and CDR2 SYGVKD. DNA for the CDR3: TGTGCCATCAGTGAGTCTCACAGCCAAGAGACCCAGTACTTC. Translation: CAISESHSQETQYF.

The chain couples TRBV4-3 to TRBJ1-2; 9 positions match TRBD1. Germline CDR1 reads LGHNA; CDR2 reads YSLEER. The CDR3 has 13 residues. V lost 4 bases to trimming and J lost 4 bases; unmatched junction nucleotides: 1. The CDR3 DNA reads as TGCGCCAGCAGCCGGGACAGGGTCTATGGCTACACCTTC. It translates to CASSRDRVYGYTF.

The chain is built from TRBV28 and TRBJ1-1, with D tentatively TRBD1 (6 bases). CDR3 length: 15 amino acids. Germline values: CDR1 MDHEN, CDR2 SYDVKM. Trimming removed 3 bases from V and 5 bases from J, with 16 bases in between. CDR3 residues: CASSFTSGARTEAFF. Here the CDR3 DNA reads TGTGCCAGCAGTTTCACGTCGGGGGCGAGGACTGAAGCTTTCTTT.

The rearrangement uses TRBV18 and TRBJ2-1; TRBD2 aligns across 10 bases. Germline V gene sequence: CDR1 KGHSH, CDR2 LQKENI. This CDR3 contains 15 residues. V lost 4 bases to trimming and J lost 6 bases; unmatched junction nucleotides: 6. For the CDR3, the DNA is TGTGCCAGCTCACAAAGCGGGAGGGCCCTCAATGAGCAGTTCTTC. Translation: CASSQSGRALNEQFF.

This clone was observed a handful of times. The J gene is TRBJ2-7, the V gene TRBV7-9; the match to TRBD1 covers 9 bases. In germline, CDR1 is SEHNR, CDR2 FQNEAQ (reference sequence). This CDR3 has 14 residues. Trimming took 4 bases from V and 4 from J; bases not matched to a gene: 5. Here the CDR3 DNA reads TGTGCCAGCAGCTCTCCGGGACAGGGATACGAGCAGTACTTC. Protein: CASSSPGQGYEQYF. Variable domain in full (rest from reference TRBV7-9 and TRBJ2-7): DTGVSQNPRHKITKRGQNVTFRCDPISEHNRLYWYRQTLGQGPEFLTYFQNEAQLEKSRLLSDRFSAERPKGSFSTLEIQRTEQGDSAMYLCASSSPGQGYEQYFGPGTRLTVT.

V usage is TRBV9 and J usage is TRBJ2-3; the match to TRBD2 covers 13 bases. Unmatched junction bases numbered 6, after V lost 4 bases and J lost 1 base. This CDR3 spans 17 amino acids. Germline values: CDR1 SGDLS, CDR2 YYNGEE. This CDR3 reads CASSPGTSGTRTDTQYF. The DNA of the CDR3 is TGTGCCAGCAGCCCCGGGACTAGCGGGACCCGCACAGATACGCAGTATTTT. The whole variable domain, filled in from reference TRBV9 and TRBJ2-3, reads DSGVTQTPKHLITATGQRVTLRCSPRSGDLSVYWYQQSLDQGLQFLIQYYNGEERAKGNILERFSAQQFPDLHSELNLSSLELGDSALYFCASSPGTSGTRTDTQYFGPGTRLTVL.

The chain employs TRBV6-5 and TRBJ2-7; 8 bases fit TRBD2. V lost 2 bases and J lost 2; bases outside the gene matches: 5. CDR1 is MNHEY, CDR2 SVGAGI, per germline. This CDR3 is 15 amino acids long. This CDR3 is CASSYDTSGTYEQYF. The CDR3 DNA reads as TGTGCCAGCAGTTACGATACTAGCGGCACCTACGAGCAGTACTTC.

The sample holds one count of this clone. The chain joins TRBV27 to TRBJ2-4, with 9 nucleotides matching TRBD1. V trimming: 3 bases; J trimming: 3 bases; junction bases outside the gene matches: 6. There are 16 residues in the CDR3. The V gene's germline CDR1 is MNHEY and CDR2 SMNVEV (reference sequence). CDR3 sequence (DNA): TGTGCCAGCAGTTTGGCTACAGGGGGCGTCAAAAACATTCAGTACTTC. It encodes CASSLATGGVKNIQYF.

The chain combines TRBV18 with TRBJ2-7, with 13 bases aligning to TRBD2. With V trimmed by 3 bases and J by 5 bases, 7 bases remained unmatched. Germline-derived CDR1 and CDR2 are KGHSH and LQKENI. This CDR3 spans 16 amino acids. CDR3 loop: CASSPALAGGADEQYF. Here the CDR3 DNA reads TGTGCCAGCTCACCCGCACTAGCGGGAGGGGCCGACGAGCAGTACTTC. The entire variable domain, with the rest obtained from reference TRBV18 and TRBJ2-7, is as follows: NAGVMQNPRHLVRRRGQEARLRCSPMKGHSHVYWYRQLPEEGLKFMVYLQKENIIDESGMPKERFSAEFPKEGPSILRIQQVVRGDSAAYFCASSPALAGGADEQYFGPGTRLTVT.

The chain links TRBV19 to TRBJ2-1, with TRBD2 matching 9 bases. In germline, CDR1 is LNHDA, CDR2 SQIVND (reference sequence). This CDR3 has 15 amino acids. Unmatched junction bases numbered 8, after V lost 3 bases and J lost 8 bases. The CDR3 nucleotides read TGTGCCAGTAGTATTACGGCTAGCGGGGATCATGAGCAGTTCTTC. This codes for CASSITASGDHEQFF.